Shown below are 24 T cell receptor beta chains from a single sample sequenced in a study of T cells after yellow fever vaccination. TCRdb called the 5' RACE reads again in MiXCR, with one record for every CDR3 protein. The sample has under 550,000 distinct CDR3 sequences, 21% seen once. This sample comprised PBMCs, obtained less than 25 days after the first yellow fever vaccination. Receptor source: a man younger than 35 who received the YFV17D yellow fever vaccine.

The rearrangement links TRBV7-9 to TRBJ1-3, with D uncertain. Trimming pared 6 bases from V and 2 bases from J, leaving 14 bases between. Germline loops: CDR1 SEHNR, CDR2 FQNEAQ (reference sequence). The CDR3 extends over 15 amino acids. For the CDR3, the DNA is TGTGCCAGCAGGATACGGGGTGGTGCTGGAAACACCATATATTTT. This encodes CASRIRGGAGNTIYF.

CDR3 in amino acids: CSAARLAGAYQETQYF. Written as DNA, the CDR3 is TGCAGTGCTGCCAGACTAGCGGGGGCGTACCAAGAGACCCAGTACTTC. This chain joins TRBV20-1 and TRBJ2-5, with 12 bases aligning to TRBD2. Germline V gene lookup returns CDR1 DFQATT and CDR2 SNEGSKA (reference sequence). With V trimmed by 5 bases and J by 0 bases, 7 bases remained unmatched. The CDR3 runs 16 residues.

This clonotype was seen a handful of times. The rearrangement uses TRBV6-5 and TRBJ1-2, with D uncertain. Germline values: CDR1 MNHEY, CDR2 SVGAGI. This CDR3 is built from 16 residues. V was trimmed by 3 bases and J by 4 bases, leaving 18 bases between them. CDR3 residues: CASSYSATRQVYGYTF. The DNA for the CDR3 is TGTGCCAGCAGTTATTCCGCGACCAGACAAGTCTATGGCTACACCTTC.

Only a few counts were recorded for this clonotype. V is TRBV15 and J is TRBJ2-3; D is perhaps TRBD1 or TRBD2 (6 bases each). Trimming pared 3 bases from V and 3 bases from J, leaving 19 bases between. Germline V gene lookup returns CDR1 LNHNV and CDR2 YYDKDF (reference sequence). CDR3 length: 17 residues. CDR3: CATSRRGATIFTDTQYF. In nucleotides, the CDR3 is TGTGCCACCAGCAGGAGGGGGGCCACGATATTTACAGATACGCAGTATTTT.

The CDR3, as DNA: TGCGCCAGCAGCGGCCCCACGGGATGGGGCACAGATACGCAGTATTTT. This translates into CASSGPTGWGTDTQYF. The chain carries TRBV5-1 and TRBJ2-3, with D tentatively TRBD2 (5 bases). Germline CDR1 and CDR2: SGHRS and YFSETQ. The ends were cut back, 4 bases at V and 1 base at J, with 16 bases in the middle. The CDR3 contains 16 residues. Combining the CDR3 with reference TRBV5-1 and TRBJ2-3 gives the whole variable domain KAGVTQTPRYLIKTRGQQVTLSCSPISGHRSVSWYQQTPGQGLQFLFEYFSETQRNKGNFPGRFSGRQFSNSRSEMNVSTLELGDSALYLCASSGPTGWGTDTQYFGPGTRLTVL.

This chain links TRBV4-1 with TRBJ1-1; 8 bases fit TRBD1. CDR1 MGHRA and CDR2 YSYEKL come from the germline V gene. The CDR3 extends over 12 amino acids. The ends lost 4 bases at V and 8 bases at J; junction bases unmatched: 3. CDR3 sequence: CASSLRDREAFF. CDR3 nucleotide sequence: TGCGCCAGCAGCCTCCGGGACAGGGAAGCTTTCTTT.

V usage is TRBV29-1 and J usage is TRBJ1-2; D unclear. The germline V gene has CDR1 SQVTM and CDR2 ANQGSEA. V lost 0 bases and J 3 bases, leaving 20 bases between the germline ends. The CDR3 totals 17 residues. This CDR3 reads CSVEDLDGSRSDYGYTF. Written as DNA, the CDR3 is TGCAGCGTTGAAGATCTGGACGGCTCGAGGTCGGACTATGGCTACACCTTC.

The chain links TRBV6-2 or TRBV6-3 to TRBJ1-1; D is perhaps TRBD1 (5 bases). CDR3 length: 15 residues. The V end was cut by 5 bases, the J end by 6 bases, with 19 bases between. From germline, CDR1 is MNHEY and CDR2 SVGEGT. CDR3 DNA: TGTGCCAGCAGTCCGCGTGGGGGGAAGAAGTCTGAAGCTTTCTTT. Its translation is CASSPRGGKKSEAFF.

The chain recombines TRBV27 with TRBJ2-6; TRBD1 or TRBD2 may be the D gene (5 bases each). The CDR3 loop spans 18 amino acids. Trimming cost V 5 bases and J 0 bases, with 17 bases left between them. The germline V gene has CDR1 MNHEY and CDR2 SMNVEV (reference sequence). The CDR3: CASSRDLSPPSGANVLTF. The CDR3 DNA reads TGTGCCAGCAGTCGGGACCTCTCCCCACCCTCTGGGGCCAACGTCCTGACTTTC.

This chain connects TRBV6-1 to TRBJ1-2; possible D gene TRBD1, 5 bases. With 8 bases removed from V and 7 bases from J, the gap between germline ends came to 20 bases. The CDR3 contains 14 residues. CDR1 is MNHNS, CDR2 SASEGT, per germline. CDR3 loop: CASGRGDAFTGYTF. As DNA, the CDR3 is TGTGCCAGCGGGCGGGGCGATGCTTTCACTGGCTACACCTTC.

The chain recombines TRBV7-6 with TRBJ1-5; no firm D call. In germline, CDR1 is SGHVS, CDR2 FNYEAQ. V lost 5 bases, J lost 0 bases, and 11 bases lay in between. The CDR3 extends over 15 amino acids. The CDR3 is CASSVNKGSNQPQHF. The CDR3 nucleotides read TGTGCCAGCAGCGTCAACAAGGGTAGCAATCAGCCCCAGCATTTT.

In this sample, this clonotype turned up a few times. The chain recombines TRBV28 with TRBJ2-3; the D gene is possibly TRBD1 (5 bases). This CDR3 has 15 residues. Germline V gives CDR1 MDHEN, CDR2 SYDVKM. Trimming pared 5 bases from V and 2 bases from J, leaving 14 bases between. CDR3 protein: CASSPPMGPTDTQYF. The CDR3 bases are TGTGCCAGCAGTCCCCCCATGGGGCCCACAGATACGCAGTATTTT.

This clonotype appeared a few times. V usage is TRBV20-1 and J usage is TRBJ2-5; 9 nucleotides align to TRBD2. V shed 6 bases, J shed 1 base, and the junction held 6 bases outside the gene matches. The germline gives CDR1 DFQATT, CDR2 SNEGSKA (reference sequence). CDR3 length: 14 residues. The CDR3 region is CSAPLAGPQETQYF. The CDR3 nucleotides are TGCAGTGCCCCGCTAGCGGGGCCCCAAGAGACCCAGTACTTC.

The rearrangement joins TRBV7-2 to TRBJ2-2; 7 bases are shared with TRBD2. V shed 5 bases, J shed 9 bases, and the junction held 6 bases outside the gene matches. The germline CDR1 and CDR2 sequences are SGHTA and FQGNSA. CDR3 length: 13 residues. The DNA for the CDR3 is TGTGCCAGCAGCAACTCGGGGGGACGGGAGCTGTTTTTT. This translates into CASSNSGGRELFF.

This clonotype was picked up a small number of times. The chain combines TRBV20-1 with TRBJ2-5; TRBD2 matches 7 bases. This CDR3 region has 13 residues. In germline, CDR1 is DFQATT, CDR2 SNEGSKA (reference sequence). V was pared by 4 bases and J by 6 bases, with 8 bases of the junction left unmatched. CDR3 nucleotides: TGCAGTGCTACGGAAGCGGGGACGAAGACCCAGTACTTC. It encodes CSATEAGTKTQYF.

This clonotype was seen only a few times. This chain uses TRBV5-1 with TRBJ2-7, with D perhaps matching TRBD1 (5 bases). Germline CDR1 reads SGHRS; CDR2 reads YFSETQ. The V end was cut by 0 bases, the J end by 4 bases, with 11 bases between. CDR3 length: 14 residues. CDR3 DNA: TGCGCCAGCAGCTTGGCCCCGACAGAATACGAGCAGTACTTC. Translated: CASSLAPTEYEQYF. Full variable domain (remainder filled in from reference TRBV5-1 and TRBJ2-7): KAGVTQTPRYLIKTRGQQVTLSCSPISGHRSVSWYQQTPGQGLQFLFEYFSETQRNKGNFPGRFSGRQFSNSRSEMNVSTLELGDSALYLCASSLAPTEYEQYFGPGTRLTVT.

This chain joins TRBV5-1 and TRBJ2-3; 7 bases line up with TRBD2. This CDR3 comprises 14 residues. Germline trimming cut 9 bases from V and 5 bases from J; bases unmatched to any gene: 12. Germline values: CDR1 SGHRS, CDR2 YFSETQ. The DNA of the CDR3 is TGCGCCACGAGAAGCGGGGTGATCAAAGATACGCAGTATTTT. Amino acids: CATRSGVIKDTQYF.

This clonotype has a handful of counts. This chain connects TRBV20-1 to TRBJ2-3; D is unclear. This CDR3 spans 13 amino acids. V lost 3 bases and J 1 base, leaving 8 bases between the germline ends. Looked up from germline, CDR1 is DFQATT and CDR2 is SNEGSKA (reference sequence). The CDR3 region has the DNA TGCAGTGCTAGGCCCGGAGGCACAGATACGCAGTATTTT. Its protein product is CSARPGGTDTQYF.

V and J are TRBV3-1 and TRBJ2-7; D is possibly TRBD2 (5 bases). Germline loops: CDR1 LGHDT, CDR2 YNNKEL (reference sequence). Trimming took 2 bases from V and 4 from J, leaving 6 bases between them. The CDR3 is 12 amino acids. This chain's CDR3 is CASSQRRYEQYF. The CDR3 DNA sequence: TGTGCCAGCAGCCAAAGGAGGTACGAGCAGTACTTC.

The V gene is TRBV12-5, the J gene TRBJ2-6; D is ambiguous. CDR1 is LGHNT and CDR2 is FRNRAP in the germline V gene. Trimming removed 6 bases at V and 0 bases at J, with 9 bases between. This CDR3 spans 15 amino acids. CDR3: CASGAPRSGANVLTF. The CDR3 DNA follows: TGTGCTAGTGGGGCCCCCCGCTCTGGGGCCAACGTCCTGACTTTC.

This clonotype was observed a few times. The V and J genes are TRBV12-3 or TRBV12-4 and TRBJ2-2; 13 nucleotides align to TRBD2. V lost 6 bases, J lost 7 bases, and 5 bases stayed unmatched. The CDR3 has 15 amino acids. CDR3: CASSGLAGAGGELFF. CDR3 sequence (DNA): TGTGCCAGCAGCGGACTAGCGGGGGCTGGCGGGGAGCTGTTTTTT.

This clonotype has only a few counts. The CDR3 sequence: CASSISGTGGEKLFF. CDR3 in DNA: TGTGCCAGCAGCATTTCCGGGACAGGGGGGGAAAAACTGTTTTTT. The chain carries TRBV7-2 and TRBJ1-4, with 11 bases aligning to TRBD1. V trimming: 5 bases; J trimming: 8 bases; junction bases outside the gene matches: 7. The CDR3 covers 15 residues. Germline lookup yields CDR1 SGHTA and CDR2 FQGNSA.

This clonotype was observed a few times. The rearrangement links TRBV6-1 to TRBJ2-1; TRBD2 aligns across 12 bases. Trimming removed 6 bases from V and 8 bases from J; junction bases left unmatched: 11. The germline CDR1 and CDR2 sequences are MNHNS and SASEGT. The CDR3 covers 16 residues. The CDR3 spells CASRKLAGGFRDEQFF. In nucleotides, the CDR3 is TGTGCCAGCAGGAAACTAGCGGGGGGATTTCGGGATGAGCAGTTCTTC.

This clonotype was seen a handful of times. V usage is TRBV2 and J usage is TRBJ2-5; D possibly uses TRBD1 or TRBD2 (6 bases each). The V gene's germline CDR1 is SNHLY and CDR2 FYNNEI. V was clipped by 2 bases and J by 5 bases, with 18 bases between them. The CDR3 sequence is 16 residues long. CDR3 DNA sequence: TGTGCCAGCAGTGAATCAGCCATGGGGGCGGGGGAGACCCAGTACTTC. Translating it yields CASSESAMGAGETQYF.